This T cell receptor (beta chain) appears in the sequencing data of a study of T-cell reconstitution after alpha-beta-depleted transplantation in children. Unique molecular identifiers were built into the TCRbeta library. TCRdb fed the PCR reads into MiXCR, producing one record per CDR3 protein. Of about 98,000 distinct CDR3 sequences in the sample, about 25% were seen once. Study-wide results and caveats: By about two months after transplant, alpha-beta T cells reportedly arose from several hundred graft clones that had expanded.

In its sample, this clonotype was seen a few times. Its antigen remains unknown. V shed 5 bases and J shed 4 bases, with 20 bases lying between them. In germline, CDR1 is SGHTA, CDR2 FQGNSA. This CDR3 contains 16 residues. This specimen consisted of PBMCs, obtained before TCRalphabeta/CD19-depleted stem cell transplant. This TCR was sampled from a boy between 2 and 10 years old with acute lymphoblastic leukemia, due to receive a stem cell transplant. The V gene is TRBV7-2, the J gene TRBJ1-2; perhaps TRBD1 as D (6 bases). The chain's CDR3 is CASSAILGQTTYGYTF. The DNA for the CDR3 is TGTGCCAGCAGCGCCATTCTCGGACAGACTACCTATGGCTACACCTTC.